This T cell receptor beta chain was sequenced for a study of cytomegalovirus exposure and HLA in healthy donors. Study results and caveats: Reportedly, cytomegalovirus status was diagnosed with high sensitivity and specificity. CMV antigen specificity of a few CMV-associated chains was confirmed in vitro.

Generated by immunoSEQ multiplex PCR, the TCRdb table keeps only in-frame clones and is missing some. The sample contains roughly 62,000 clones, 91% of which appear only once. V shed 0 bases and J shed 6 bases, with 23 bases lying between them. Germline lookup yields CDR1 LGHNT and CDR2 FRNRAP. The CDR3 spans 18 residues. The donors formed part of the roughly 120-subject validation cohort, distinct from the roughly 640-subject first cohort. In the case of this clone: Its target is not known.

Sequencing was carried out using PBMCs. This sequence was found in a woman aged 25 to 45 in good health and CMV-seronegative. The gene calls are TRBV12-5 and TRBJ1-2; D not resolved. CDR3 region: CASGLVGFINSGKDGYTF. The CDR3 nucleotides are TGTGCTAGTGGTTTGGTAGGGTTTATCAATTCCGGGAAGGATGGCTACACCTTC.